This paragraph covers one TCR beta chain sequence. Its cognate antigen is unknown. V was pared by 1 base and J by 4 bases, with 4 bases of the junction left unmatched. Germline CDR1 reads SEHNR; CDR2 reads FQNEAQ (reference sequence). There are 16 residues in the CDR3. One entry per CDR3 protein results from TCRdb running MiXCR on the RT-PCR reads. The top ten hold about 9.4% of the sample, which has 530,000 or so distinct CDR3 sequences, approximately 12% seen once. The record originates from a study of response to subunit inactivated influenza vaccine. Study observations and caveats: Each seasonal influenza vaccination, the authors suggested, recruits few new T cells.

The sequence derives from a man in his forties or fifties who received an inactivated influenza vaccine. This chain joins TRBV7-9 and TRBJ2-1, with 10 bases matching TRBD2. Material: PBMCs from blood, obtained on the day of vaccination. CDR3 DNA: TGTGCCAGCAGCTTAGTCGGGACTAGCGTGTACAATGAGCAGTTCTTC. Its translation is CASSLVGTSVYNEQFF. The full variable domain, completed using reference TRBV7-9 and TRBJ2-1, is DTGVSQNPRHKITKRGQNVTFRCDPISEHNRLYWYRQTLGQGPEFLTYFQNEAQLEKSRLLSDRFSAERPKGSFSTLEIQRTEQGDSAMYLCASSLVGTSVYNEQFFGPGTRLTVL.